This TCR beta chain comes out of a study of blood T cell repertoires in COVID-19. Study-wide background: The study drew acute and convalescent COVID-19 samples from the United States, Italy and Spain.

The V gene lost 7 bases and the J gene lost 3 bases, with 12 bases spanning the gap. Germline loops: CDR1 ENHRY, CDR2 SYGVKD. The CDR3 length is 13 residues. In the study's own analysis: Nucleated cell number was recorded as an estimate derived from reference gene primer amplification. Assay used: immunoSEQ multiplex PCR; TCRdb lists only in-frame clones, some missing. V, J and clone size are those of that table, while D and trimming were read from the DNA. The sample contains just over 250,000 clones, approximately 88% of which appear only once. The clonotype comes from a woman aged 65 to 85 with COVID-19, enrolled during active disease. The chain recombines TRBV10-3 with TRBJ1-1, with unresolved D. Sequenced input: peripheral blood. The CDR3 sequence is CAITEGSDTEAFF. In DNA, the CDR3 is TGTGCCATCACCGAGGGCAGCGACACTGAAGCTTTCTTT.